This TCR beta chain originates from a study of control samples from healthy donors and cancer patients. CDR1 SGHNT and CDR2 YYREEE come from the germline V gene (reference sequence). CDR3 length: 14 amino acids. The ends were cut back, 0 bases at V and 3 bases at J, with 7 bases in the middle. The protocol was immunoSEQ multiplex PCR, while the TCRdb copy is restricted to in-frame clones and leaves out a portion. The data hold about 84,000 clones, with 91% observed a single time. V usage is TRBV5-4 and J usage is TRBJ1-5; no clear D. This clonotype originated in a man aged 45-60 years in good health. The sequenced sample consisted of blood. CDR3 nucleotide sequence: TGTGCCAGCAGCTTGGGCGGACTCAATCAGCCCCAGCATTTT. It codes for CASSLGGLNQPQHF.